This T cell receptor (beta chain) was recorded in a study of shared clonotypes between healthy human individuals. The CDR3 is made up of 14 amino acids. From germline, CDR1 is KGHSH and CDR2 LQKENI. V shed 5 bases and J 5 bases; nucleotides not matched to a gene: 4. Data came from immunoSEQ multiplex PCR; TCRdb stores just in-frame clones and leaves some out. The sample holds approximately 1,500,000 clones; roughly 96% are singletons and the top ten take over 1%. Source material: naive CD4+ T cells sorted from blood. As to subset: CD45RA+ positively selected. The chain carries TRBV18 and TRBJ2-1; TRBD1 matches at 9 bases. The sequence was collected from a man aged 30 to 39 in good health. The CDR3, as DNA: TGTGCCAGCTCAAACCGGGACAGGGACAATGAGCAGTTCTTC. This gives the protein CASSNRDRDNEQFF.